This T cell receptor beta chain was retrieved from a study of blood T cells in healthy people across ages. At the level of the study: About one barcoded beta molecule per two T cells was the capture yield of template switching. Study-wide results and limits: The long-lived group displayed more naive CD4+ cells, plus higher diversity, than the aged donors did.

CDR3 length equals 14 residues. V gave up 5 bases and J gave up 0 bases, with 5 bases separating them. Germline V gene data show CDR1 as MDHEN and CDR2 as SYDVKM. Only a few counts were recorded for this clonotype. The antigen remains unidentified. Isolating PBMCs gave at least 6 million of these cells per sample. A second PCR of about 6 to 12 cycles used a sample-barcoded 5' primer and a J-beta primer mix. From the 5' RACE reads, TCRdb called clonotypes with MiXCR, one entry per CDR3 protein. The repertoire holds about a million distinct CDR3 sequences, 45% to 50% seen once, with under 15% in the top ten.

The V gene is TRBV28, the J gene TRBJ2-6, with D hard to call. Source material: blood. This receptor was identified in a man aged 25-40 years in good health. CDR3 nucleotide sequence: TGTGCCAGCAGTAGAACCTCTGGGGCCAACGTCCTGACTTTC. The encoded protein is CASSRTSGANVLTF.